This entry concerns a single T cell receptor beta chain. The ends were cut back, 0 bases at V and 0 bases at J, with 10 bases in the middle. From germline, CDR1 is SGHDT and CDR2 YYEEEE. The CDR3 is 15 residues long. Sequencing was performed with immunoSEQ multiplex PCR; in TCRdb, only in-frame clones are kept and a portion is missing. The repertoire holds fewer than 35,000 clones, with approximately 89% as singletons. This record comes from a study of OX40 agonist ivuxolimab in advanced cancers. Whole-study context: Cohort: about 80% men, mean age about 60, aged about 20 to 85. Treatment received earlier with anti-PD-1, anti-PD-L1 or anti-CTLA-4 agents was allowed, and over 30% had some.

The specimen was CD4+ or CD8+ T cells sorted from blood, collected in a trial of the OX40 agonist ivuxolimab. The receptor comes from an adult with an advanced solid tumor such as melanoma, head and neck, liver or kidney cancer. The J gene is TRBJ2-7, the V gene TRBV5-6, with a tentative D call TRBD2 (5 bases). The CDR3 loop reads CASSLVPGGSYEQYF. As DNA, the CDR3 is TGTGCCAGCAGCTTGGTCCCCGGAGGCTCCTACGAGCAGTACTTC.